This section outlines one T cell receptor (beta chain) sequence together with its context. What it recognizes is unknown. This specimen comes from a study of a mutant IDH1 vaccine in newly diagnosed glioma. Study-wide context: There were approximately 60% males and around 40% females among treated patients, whose mean age was approximately 38 years. Standard pretreatment was either radiotherapy, temozolomide, or, for most, radiochemotherapy with temozolomide.

Sequencing used immunoSEQ multiplex PCR; TCRdb keeps in-frame clones, though not all of them. The sample has 50,000 to 70,000 clones, about 86% seen once. Time point here: week 35, safety follow-up. It was 300 ug of mutant IDH1 20-mer peptide that made up each vaccine dose, given with topical imiquimod. Patients came in for eight vaccinations, in weeks 1, 3, 5, 7, 11, 15, 19 and 23. Donors had new WHO grade 3 or 4 IDH1-mutant, ATRX-lost astrocytomas. Germline V gene data show CDR1 as LNHNV and CDR2 as YYDKDF (reference sequence). The CDR3 extends over 15 amino acids. V was trimmed by 0 bases and J by 4 bases, leaving 13 bases between them.

The chain carries TRBV15 and TRBJ2-7, with D maybe TRBD2 (6 bases). The source was PBMCs, collected from a glioma patient whose treatment included an IDH1 peptide vaccine. This sequence originates from a man aged 35-49 years with glioma. The CDR3 spells CATSREEGGGYEQYF. The CDR3 DNA reads as TGTGCCACCAGCAGAGAGGAGGGAGGTGGGTACGAGCAGTACTTC.